The 31 T cell receptor beta chains listed next were all sequenced from one sample in a study of T cell clonality in common variable immunodeficiency. Using immunoSEQ multiplex PCR, the repertoire was profiled, and TCRdb retains in-frame clones only, with some absent. Altogether 30,000 to 40,000 clones were found in the sample, and no singletons occur. Material: peripheral blood mononuclear cells. The receptors come from a person between 18 and 70 years old in good health.

This CDR3 is CASRWTGTGVADYTF. CDR3 bases read: TGTGCCAGTAGATGGACCGGGACAGGGGTAGCCGAC. The V and J genes are TRBV19 and TRBJ1-2; 10 bases agree with TRBD1. Read coverage stops 3 residues before the CDR3 terminus; the germline J gene supplies the remainder. Germline V gene sequence: CDR1 LNHDA, CDR2 SQIVND (reference sequence). The CDR3 contains 15 residues.

This clone was counted ten times or more. The read stops 3 residues short of the end of the CDR3; the missing end is completed from the germline J gene. V usage is TRBV10-3 and J usage is TRBJ2-2, with a tentative D call TRBD1 (6 bases). Germline V gives CDR1 ENHRY, CDR2 SYGVKD. CDR3 length: 16 amino acids. V lost 3 bases and J lost 1, with 12 bases in between. The sequenced part of the CDR3 DNA is TGTGCCATCAGTGATACCTTCAGGGGGAACACCGGGGAG. It encodes CAISDTFRGNTGE. The complete CDR3 sequence is CAISDTFRGNTGELFF.

This clone showed up many times. The CDR3 end is not reached by the read, which stops 3 residues before it; the germline J gene fills it in. The chain links TRBV7-2 to TRBJ1-5; 7 nucleotides line up with TRBD1. CDR1 and CDR2 (germline): SGHTA, FQGNSA. This CDR3 region has 15 residues. V was clipped by 3 bases and J by 4 bases; unmatched bases: 6. CDR3 sequence: CASSLGQLMNQPQHF. CDR3 DNA (partial): TGTGCCAGCAGCTTGGGACAGCTCATGAATCAGCCC.

This clone was seen repeatedly, ten times or more. The read ends 3 residues shy of where the CDR3 ends; the end is completed using the germline J gene. This chain links TRBV19 with TRBJ1-1, with 10 bases fitting TRBD1. The CDR3 is 19 residues long. V trimming: 3 bases; J trimming: 1 base; junction bases outside the gene matches: 14. Germline CDR1 reads LNHDA; CDR2 reads SQIVND (reference sequence). CDR3 bases read: TGTGCCAGTAGTATTCAGTCTGGAAGGACAGGGGGTTCGAACACTGAA. Amino acid sequence: CASSIQSGRTGGSNTE. The full CDR3 protein is CASSIQSGRTGGSNTEAFF.

There are many counts of this clone. The DNA ends 3 residues before the CDR3 does, and the rest of the CDR3 is filled in from the germline J gene. The chain couples TRBV10-3 to TRBJ1-6; weak D call: TRBD1 (6 bases). Trimming took off 10 bases at V and 7 bases at J, with 11 bases between the two ends. CDR1 is ENHRY, CDR2 SYGVKD, per germline. This CDR3 comprises 12 residues. The sequenced part of the CDR3 DNA is TGTGCCACCCGACAGGAAAATTCACCC. It yields the protein CATRQENSP. The CDR3, in full, reads CATRQENSPLHF.

This clone came up many times. The missing CDR3 end, 3 residues past where the read stops, is filled in from the germline J gene. The gene calls are TRBV7-3 and TRBJ2-1; D gene ambiguous. V was shortened by 3 bases and J by 9 bases, with 9 bases between the two germline ends. Germline V gene sequence: CDR1 SGHTA, CDR2 FQGTGA. This CDR3 region has 12 residues. CDR3 DNA, as far as it was read: TGTGCCAGCAGCTTCAACAGAATTGAG. This translates into CASSFNRIE. The whole CDR3 sequence is CASSFNRIEQFF.

This clone was seen repeatedly, ten times or more. Read coverage stops 3 residues before the CDR3 terminus; the germline J gene supplies the remainder. The chain uses TRBV20-1 and TRBJ2-7; 10 positions match TRBD2. J was trimmed by 4 bases and V by 6 bases; bases with no gene match: 15. CDR1 DFQATT and CDR2 SNEGSKA come from the germline V gene (reference sequence). The CDR3 length is 16 residues. The covered CDR3 bases are TGCAGTGCCTACCCCTTGGCTAGCGGGAGTTTGTACGAG. Residues: CSAYPLASGSLYE. The complete CDR3 reads CSAYPLASGSLYEQYF.

On this clone: Just one base apart from a much larger clone, this may be a read error. The read gets to within 3 residues of the CDR3 end, and the germline J gene fills in the rest. Other DNA sequences in this specimen translate into the identical CDR3. This chain connects TRBV2 to TRBJ2-7; 9 bases align to TRBD1. This CDR3 contains 12 residues. The germline V gene has CDR1 SNHLY and CDR2 FYNNEI. The CDR3 is CASRQGAYEQYF. The covered CDR3 bases are TGCGCCAGCAGACAGGGGGCCTACGAG. The full variable domain, with the rest looked up from reference TRBV2 and TRBJ2-7, is EPEVTQTPSHQVTQMGQEVILRCVPISNHLYFYWYRQILGQKVEFLVSFYNNEISEKSEIFDDQFSVERPDGSNFTLKIRSTKLEDSAMYFCASRQGAYEQYFGPGTRLTVT.

This clone occurred many times. The read comes to an end 3 residues before the CDR3 does, leaving the germline J gene to fill in the end. V gene TRBV7-2 combines with J gene TRBJ2-3; D not resolved. V was cut by 5 bases and J by 3 bases, with 6 bases left in between. The length of the CDR3 is 12 residues. Germline V lookup: CDR1 SGHTA, CDR2 FQGNSA. The CDR3 here is CASSRRTDTQYF. CDR3 DNA, as far as it was read: TGTGCCAGCAGCCGCAGAACAGATACG.

In this sample, this clone turned up a few times. From the germline J gene comes the end of the CDR3, since the read stops 3 residues before it. The rearrangement joins TRBV2 to TRBJ2-2; 8 nucleotides agree with TRBD1. V was pared by 6 bases and J by 3 bases, with 9 bases of the junction left unmatched. CDR1 and CDR2 (germline): SNHLY, FYNNEI. There are 16 residues in the CDR3. The covered CDR3 bases are TGTGCCAGCAGGGAGCGGACAGGGTTCCACACCGGGGAG. It yields the protein CASRERTGFHTGE. In full, the CDR3 reads CASRERTGFHTGELFF. Drawing the rest from reference TRBV2 and TRBJ2-2, the complete variable domain is EPEVTQTPSHQVTQMGQEVILRCVPISNHLYFYWYRQILGQKVEFLVSFYNNEISEKSEIFDDQFSVERPDGSNFTLKIRSTKLEDSAMYFCASRERTGFHTGELFFGEGSRLTVL.

This clone was detected a few times. With the read ending 3 residues before the CDR3 end, the germline J gene is used to fill in that end. The rearrangement links TRBV7-9 to TRBJ2-3; D unclear. V was pared by 3 bases and J by 1 base, with 8 bases between. CDR3 size: 14 residues. CDR1 and CDR2 (germline): SEHNR, FQNEAQ (reference sequence). The CDR3 spells CASSLLMGTDTQYF. The CDR3 bases that were read are TGTGCCAGCAGCTTGCTAATGGGCACAGATACG.

This clone was picked up many times. Read coverage stops 3 residues before the CDR3 terminus; the germline J gene supplies the remainder. V is TRBV7-6 and J is TRBJ2-5; D possibly corresponds to TRBD2 (6 bases). V was shortened by 5 bases and J by 5 bases, with 18 bases between the two germline ends. There are 15 residues in the CDR3. CDR1 SGHVS and CDR2 FNYEAQ come from the germline V gene. The CDR3 sequence: CASSLGVEAGETQYF. Partial CDR3 DNA: TGTGCCAGCAGCCTAGGGGTCGAGGCGGGGGAGACC.

In its sample, this clone was seen many times. The sequenced fragment ends 3 residues before the CDR3 boundary, so the rest is inferred from the germline J gene. This sequence joins TRBV11-2 and TRBJ2-3; no firm D call. The CDR3 runs to 11 residues. The V gene lost 3 bases and the J gene lost 6 bases, with 4 bases spanning the gap. Germline CDR1 and CDR2: SGHAT and FQNNGV. CDR3 residues: CASSFPDTQYF. The CDR3 bases that were read are TGTGCCAGCAGCTTCCCTGATACG. The variable domain in full, completed from reference TRBV11-2 and TRBJ2-3, reads EAGVAQSPRYKIIEKRQSVAFWCNPISGHATLYWYQQILGQGPKLLIQFQNNGVVDDSQLPKDRFSAERLKGVDSTLKIQPAKLEDSAVYLCASSFPDTQYFGPGTRLTVL.

This clone came up a few times. The read ends 3 residues shy of where the CDR3 ends; the end is completed using the germline J gene. J is TRBJ1-2 and V is TRBV7-3; no clear D gene. This CDR3 region has 17 residues. CDR1 is SGHTA and CDR2 is FQGTGA in the germline V gene. Incomplete CDR3 DNA: TGTGCCAGCAGCTTCATGTCGAGCGAGGACTCCACAGATACC. It yields the protein CASSFMSSEDSTDT. The whole CDR3 region reads CASSFMSSEDSTDTYTF.

Many counts were recorded for this clone. Read coverage stops 3 residues before the CDR3 terminus; the germline J gene supplies the remainder. The gene calls are TRBV5-1 and TRBJ1-1; D unresolved. The germline CDR1 and CDR2 sequences are SGHRS and YFSETQ. Trimming stripped 1 base from V and 4 bases from J, with 11 bases between. This CDR3 region has 14 residues. The CDR3 reads CASSLFPGSTEAFF. Partial CDR3 DNA: TGCGCCAGCAGCTTGTTTCCGGGGAGCACTGAA.

A few counts support this clone. With a much larger clone just one base away, this may be a read error. The observed sequence ends 3 residues before the CDR3 terminus, with the missing tail filled in from the germline J gene. The chain uses TRBV7-3 and TRBJ1-4; perhaps TRBD1 as D (5 bases). Germline V lookup: CDR1 SGHTA, CDR2 FQGTGA. The CDR3 has 15 amino acids. The CDR3 loop is CASSLTPSGANVLFF. The CDR3 DNA, read in part, is TGTGCCAGCAGCTTAACACCCTCTGGGGCCAACGTA.

This clone was counted ten times or more. The DNA ends 3 residues before the CDR3 does, and the rest of the CDR3 is filled in from the germline J gene. This rearrangement joins TRBV19 to TRBJ2-2, with TRBD2 identical over 14 bases. CDR3 size: 19 residues. The junction had 8 bases not matched to a gene; V was cut back by 5 bases and J by 0 bases. Germline V lookup: CDR1 LNHDA, CDR2 SQIVND (reference sequence). This CDR3 reads CASSPARGLAGANTGELFF. Incomplete CDR3 DNA: TGTGCCAGTAGTCCGGCACGGGGACTAGCGGGAGCGAACACCGGGGAG.

This clone has ten or more counts. The sequenced fragment ends 3 residues before the CDR3 boundary, so the rest is inferred from the germline J gene. The chain has TRBV6-1 and TRBJ2-7; 7 nucleotides match TRBD1. The CDR3 is 14 amino acids. V gave up 3 bases and J gave up 2 bases; unmatched junction bases: 4. Germline V gene sequence: CDR1 MNHNS, CDR2 SASEGT. The CDR3 loop is CASSDRTGPYEQYF. The DNA read from the CDR3 is TGTGCCAGCAGTGATAGGACAGGCCCCTACGAG.

This clone was seen at least ten times. Sequencing ends 3 residues short of the CDR3 end; the germline J gene provides the rest. The J gene is TRBJ2-7, the V gene TRBV29-1; no definite D call. CDR1 and CDR2 from the germline V gene are SQVTM and ANQGSEA. This CDR3 has 11 residues. Trimming removed 6 bases from V and 1 base from J, with 7 bases in between. The CDR3 here is CSVFQSYEQYF. The CDR3 DNA, read in part, is TGCAGCGTCTTCCAGTCCTACGAG.

The sample holds many counts of this clone. The CDR3 goes on 3 residues after the read ends, and that part is filled in from the germline J gene. This chain uses TRBV20-1 with TRBJ2-3; D is unclear. This CDR3 contains 19 residues. The V end was cut by 0 bases, the J end by 2 bases, with 24 bases between. The germline gives CDR1 DFQATT, CDR2 SNEGSKA (reference sequence). Incomplete CDR3 DNA: TGCAGTGCTAGAGATCTTGACCCTATGGGCCAACCGATCACAGATACG. As protein: CSARDLDPMGQPITDT. Given in full, the CDR3 is CSARDLDPMGQPITDTQYF.

This clone was seen repeatedly, ten times or more. The CDR3 extends 3 residues past the end of the read, so its final part is completed from the germline J gene. The rearrangement joins TRBV29-1 to TRBJ2-5; 9 bases align to TRBD1. The junction had 6 bases not matched to a gene; V was cut back by 6 bases and J by 4 bases. Germline V gives CDR1 SQVTM, CDR2 ANQGSEA. This CDR3 comprises 13 residues. Here the CDR3 reads CSVGTGLGETQYF. The sequenced part of the CDR3 DNA is TGCAGCGTGGGGACAGGGTTAGGAGAGACC.

At least ten counts were recorded for this clone. The CDR3 is cut off 3 residues early in the read; its end comes from the germline J gene. J is TRBJ2-7 and V is TRBV29-1, with D possibly being TRBD2 (5 bases). The germline V and J ends were trimmed by 1 base and 3 bases, with 19 bases remaining between them. Germline V lookup: CDR1 SQVTM, CDR2 ANQGSEA. There are 16 residues in the CDR3. Partial CDR3 DNA: TGCAGCGTTGAAGGCGGGTTGTCGGGGAACGACTACGAG. Translated, it gives CSVEGGLSGNDYE. The full CDR3 protein is CSVEGGLSGNDYEQYF.

This clone has ten or more counts. The read is 3 residues too short to cover the CDR3 end, so that end is filled in from the germline J gene. This chain connects TRBV28 to TRBJ1-1, with D possibly TRBD1 on 6 matching bases. The germline gives CDR1 MDHEN, CDR2 SYDVKM. Between the trimmed V and J ends, which lost 9 bases and 7 bases, there was a span of 15 bases. This CDR3 has 12 residues. CDR3 loop: CASIVQGSEAFF. The covered CDR3 bases are TGTGCCAGTATCGTACAGGGAAGTGAA.

As for this clone: The DNA ends 3 residues before the CDR3 does, and the rest of the CDR3 is filled in from the germline J gene. V and J are TRBV19 and TRBJ2-7; 10 nucleotides match TRBD2. Trimming cost V 7 bases and J 5 bases; bases outside gene matches: 8. This CDR3 is built from 14 residues. CDR1 is LNHDA, CDR2 SQIVND, per germline (reference sequence). The CDR3 loop reads CASKDASGRNEQYF. The sequenced part of the CDR3 DNA is TGTGCCAGTAAGGATGCTAGCGGGAGAAACGAG.

This clone was seen many times. The read terminates 3 residues before the CDR3 end, so the remaining end is supplied by the germline J gene. V is TRBV2 and J is TRBJ1-1; TRBD1 is a possible D gene (5 bases). Trimming took 5 bases from V and 0 from J, leaving 10 bases between them. CDR1 is SNHLY and CDR2 is FYNNEI in the germline V gene. CDR3 size: 14 residues. The CDR3 spells CASSRQIMNTEAFF. CDR3 bases read: TGTGCCAGCAGTCGACAGATTATGAACACTGAA.

The table lists this clone with a few counts. The read falls 3 residues short of the CDR3 end, and the missing part is taken from the germline J gene. The rearrangement uses TRBV11-3 and TRBJ2-3; possibly TRBD1 for D (5 bases). V lost 3 bases and J 4 bases, leaving 5 bases between the germline ends. Per the germline V gene, CDR1 is SGHNT and CDR2 is YENEEA. The CDR3 runs to 12 residues. CDR3 sequence reads: CASSFRADTQYF. CDR3 DNA, as far as it was read: TGTGCCAGCAGCTTCAGGGCAGATACG.

This clone was found many times. Read coverage stops 3 residues before the CDR3 terminus; the germline J gene supplies the remainder. The gene calls are TRBV20-1 and TRBJ1-2, with 9 bases identical to TRBD1. Trimming cost V 6 bases and J 6 bases; bases outside gene matches: 8. CDR3 length: 13 residues. Germline V lookup: CDR1 DFQATT, CDR2 SNEGSKA (reference sequence). The CDR3 loop reads CSAQTGTGHGYTF. The covered CDR3 bases are TGCAGTGCCCAGACCGGGACAGGGCATGGC.

This clone occurred many times. The read ends 3 residues shy of where the CDR3 ends; the end is completed using the germline J gene. The genes are TRBV5-1 and TRBJ1-2; 7 bases fit TRBD1. The length of the CDR3 is 16 residues. The V gene's germline CDR1 is SGHRS and CDR2 YFSETQ. Trimming cost V 1 base and J 2 bases; bases outside gene matches: 8. The DNA read from the CDR3 is TGCGCCAGCAGCTTGTACGCAGGGGACAGAAACTATGGC. Protein: CASSLYAGDRNYG. The CDR3 as a whole reads CASSLYAGDRNYGYTF. Looking up the rest from reference TRBV5-1 and TRBJ1-2 gives the full variable domain: KAGVTQTPRYLIKTRGQQVTLSCSPISGHRSVSWYQQTPGQGLQFLFEYFSETQRNKGNFPGRFSGRQFSNSRSEMNVSTLELGDSALYLCASSLYAGDRNYGYTFGSGTRLTVV.

This clone was observed at least ten times. From the germline J gene comes the end of the CDR3, since the read stops 3 residues before it. The chain recombines TRBV5-5 with TRBJ2-7; D may be TRBD1 (5 bases). This CDR3 spans 14 amino acids. With 0 bases removed from V and 3 bases from J, the gap between germline ends came to 10 bases. Looked up from germline, CDR1 is SGHKS and CDR2 is YYEKEE (reference sequence). The CDR3: CASSLARESYEQYF. CDR3 DNA, as far as it was read: TGTGCCAGCAGCTTGGCCAGGGAAAGCTACGAG.

The table lists this clone with many counts. Sequencing ends 3 residues short of the CDR3 end; the germline J gene provides the rest. The chain has TRBV7-3 and TRBJ2-3; D possibly corresponds to TRBD2 (5 bases). The CDR3 is 15 residues long. Trimming stripped 3 bases from V and 0 bases from J, with 10 bases between. Germline values: CDR1 SGHTA, CDR2 FQGTGA. This chain's CDR3 is CASSLFLASTDTQYF. The sequenced part of the CDR3 DNA is TGTGCCAGCAGCTTGTTCTTAGCGAGCACAGATACG.

The sample holds a few counts of this clone. The missing CDR3 end, 3 residues past where the read stops, is filled in from the germline J gene. V is TRBV29-1 and J is TRBJ2-7, with 9 bases that match TRBD1. The germline V gene has CDR1 SQVTM and CDR2 ANQGSEA. The CDR3 totals 14 residues. V lost 7 bases to trimming and J lost 5 bases; unmatched junction nucleotides: 12. CDR3 bases read: TGCAGCGCCGCCGGACAGGGGTCCTTCAACGAG. Translated, it gives CSAAGQGSFNE. In full, the CDR3 reads CSAAGQGSFNEQYF.